These 15 T cell receptor beta chains share one sample of origin, sequenced in a study of shared clonotypes between healthy human individuals. TCRdb's table, derived via immunoSEQ multiplex PCR, lists solely in-frame clones and lacks some. Of nearly 1 million clones listed, less than 85% were seen once; the top ten hold around 1.5%. The sample consisted of memory CD4+ T cells sorted from blood. The subset here: CD45RA-negative fraction. The receptors originated from a man between 18 and 29 years old in good health.

This rearrangement joins TRBV27 to TRBJ2-7; TRBD2 is a possible D gene (5 bases). The CDR3 covers 16 residues. The V end was cut by 3 bases, the J end by 6 bases, with 21 bases between. The germline V gene encodes CDR1 MNHEY and CDR2 SMNVEV (reference sequence). The CDR3 loop is CASSFLLRRTPREQYF. CDR3 nucleotide sequence: TGTGCCAGCAGTTTCCTCCTGAGGAGGACGCCCCGCGAGCAGTACTTC.

This chain joins TRBV6-5 and TRBJ1-1; D perhaps matches TRBD1 (6 bases). The CDR3 contains 12 residues. V gave up 4 bases and J gave up 11 bases, with 14 bases separating them. CDR1 is MNHEY and CDR2 is SVGAGI in the germline V gene. The chain's CDR3 is CASSSTDSKAFF. The DNA of the CDR3 is TGTGCCAGCAGTTCCACGGACAGCAAGGCTTTCTTT.

This rearrangement joins TRBV6-1 to TRBJ2-2; D is possibly TRBD2 (6 bases). The V gene lost 8 bases and the J gene lost 6 bases, with 16 bases spanning the gap. Germline CDR1 MNHNS, CDR2 SASEGT. The CDR3 consists of 14 residues. This chain's CDR3 is CASVALARAGELFF. CDR3 DNA sequence: TGTGCCAGCGTCGCACTAGCAAGGGCCGGGGAGCTGTTTTTT.

This clone was detected many times. The V call is TRBV19, the J call TRBJ2-1; the D gene is possibly TRBD2 (6 bases). CDR3 length: 13 residues. V was trimmed by 3 bases and J by 10 bases, leaving 13 bases between them. CDR1 and CDR2 (germline): LNHDA, SQIVND (reference sequence). The CDR3 coding sequence is TGTGCCAGTAGTATGATCCGGCGGGGAGAGCAGTTCTTC. As protein: CASSMIRRGEQFF.

In its sample, this clone was seen many times. The chain uses TRBV29-1 and TRBJ2-1; 7 nucleotides agree with TRBD2. CDR1 is SQVTM and CDR2 is ANQGSEA in the germline V gene. Trimming at V came to 7 bases and at J to 1 base, leaving 10 bases not matched to a gene. The CDR3 runs 15 residues. Here the CDR3 DNA reads TGCAGCGGCGAGCAGCGGGATCGGTCCTACAATGAGCAGTTCTTC. It specifies CSGEQRDRSYNEQFF.

The chain recombines TRBV9 with TRBJ2-2; a possible D gene is TRBD1 (7 bases). Trimming left V 4 bases short and J 2 bases short, with 18 bases between. The CDR3 has 17 residues. From germline, CDR1 is SGDLS and CDR2 YYNGEE. In DNA form, the CDR3 reads TGTGCCAGCAGCCCAGGGGGGCCTTCCATAAACACCGGGGAGCTGTTTTTT. It yields the protein CASSPGGPSINTGELFF.

The chain recombines TRBV11-2 with TRBJ2-5; the match to TRBD1 covers 8 bases. Germline-derived CDR1 and CDR2 are SGHAT and FQNNGV. The V gene end was trimmed by 2 bases and the J gene end by 5 bases; junction bases not matched to a gene: 4. The CDR3 totals 14 residues. CDR3 sequence reads: CASSLTGGWETQYF. CDR3 DNA: TGTGCCAGCAGCTTAACAGGGGGTTGGGAGACCCAGTACTTC.

The genes are TRBV5-6 and TRBJ2-5, with D possibly TRBD2 on 6 matching bases. Germline V gene lookup returns CDR1 SGHDT and CDR2 YYEEEE. V lost 4 bases to trimming and J lost 1 base, with 8 bases between them. This CDR3 is built from 13 residues. CDR3 sequence: CASSRRVQETQYF. The CDR3 nucleotides are TGTGCCAGCAGCAGGAGGGTCCAAGAGACCCAGTACTTC.

The V call is TRBV12-1, the J call TRBJ1-6; TRBD1 is the table's D call and was not checked against the DNA. TRBV12-1 is noted as a pseudogene. The CDR3 length is 16 residues. Here the CDR3 DNA reads TGTGCCAGCAGCTTTGAAGGAGGGACAGGCGAATTACCCCTCCACTTT. Translating gives CASSFEGGTGELPLHF.

DNA of the CDR3: TGTGCCATCAGTGTGTCGGGCGACGAGCAGTACTTC. Protein sequence: CAISVSGDEQYF. The chain combines TRBV10-3 with TRBJ2-7; unclear D gene. In germline, CDR1 is ENHRY, CDR2 SYGVKD. The CDR3 runs to 12 residues. Trimming pared 4 bases from V and 5 bases from J, leaving 9 bases between.

The chain employs TRBV9 and TRBJ2-1; D is perhaps TRBD2 (5 bases). Looked up from germline, CDR1 is SGDLS and CDR2 is YYNGEE. CDR3 size: 15 residues. The ends were cut back, 0 bases at V and 7 bases at J, with 14 bases in the middle. The CDR3 DNA is TGTGCCAGCAGCGTAGAATTAGCGCCCGAGAATGAGCAGTTCTTC. This codes for CASSVELAPENEQFF.

This clone was observed once. The gene calls are TRBV4-1 and TRBJ2-5; 9 bases fit TRBD2. The germline V gene encodes CDR1 MGHRA and CDR2 YSYEKL. V dropped 1 base and J dropped 0; count of bases not matched to a gene: 12. The CDR3 loop spans 19 amino acids. This chain's CDR3 is CASSQASGGTPWYQETQYF. The CDR3 DNA is TGCGCCAGCAGCCAAGCAAGCGGGGGGACTCCCTGGTACCAAGAGACCCAGTACTTC.

This clone was seen only a few times. V is TRBV6-1 and J is TRBJ2-7; no firm D call. The CDR3 loop spans 13 amino acids. The germline CDR1 and CDR2 sequences are MNHNS and SASEGT. Trimming left V 6 bases short and J 0 bases short, with 9 bases between. The CDR3 DNA follows: TGTGCCAGCAGCTCCGCTAGCTCCTACGAGCAGTACTTC. It yields the protein CASSSASSYEQYF.

In this sample, this clone turned up once. This chain connects TRBV6-4 to TRBJ2-7; 13 bases map to TRBD2. J was trimmed by 4 bases and V by 6 bases; bases with no gene match: 6. This CDR3 is built from 15 residues. Germline V gives CDR1 MRHNA, CDR2 SNTAGT. CDR3 loop: CASSPGTSGMYEQYF. CDR3 DNA: TGTGCCAGCAGCCCCGGGACTAGCGGGATGTACGAGCAGTACTTC.

The rearrangement joins TRBV10-3 to TRBJ1-3; 11 positions match TRBD1. The CDR3 spans 17 residues. V shed 11 bases, J shed 0 bases, and the junction held 12 bases outside the gene matches. In germline, CDR1 is ENHRY, CDR2 SYGVKD. The CDR3 bases are TGTGCCTCCTACCCCGGGACAGGGGGGATCTCTGGAAACACCATATATTTT. It specifies CASYPGTGGISGNTIYF.